This T cell receptor beta chain is from a study of T cells in tumors after PD-1 blockade. Measured with immunoSEQ multiplex PCR; TCRdb has only the in-frame clones, and not every one. In the table there are more than 8,000 clones, 55% to 75% of which are singletons. Concerning this clone: Its antigen is still unknown.

Study results and limitations: After therapy, most expanded exhausted CD8+ clones were absent pre-treatment, suggesting clonal replacement.

CDR1 and CDR2 (germline): LGHDT, YNNKEL (reference sequence). CDR3 length: 13 residues. The V end lost 6 bases, the J end lost 0 bases, and 8 bases lay between the germline ends. The chain links TRBV3-1 (or the pseudogene TRBV3-2) to TRBJ1-1; D remains unclear. The sequences come from tumor tissue, collected after anti-PD-1 treatment. This clonotype was sampled from a human donor with basal cell carcinoma. The CDR3 reads CASSRRMNTEAFF. CDR3 nucleotides: TGTGCCAGCAGTCGACGGATGAACACTGAAGCTTTCTTT.